This is a list of T cell receptor beta chains from one sample in a study of blood T cells in healthy people across ages. TCRdb reanalysed the 5' RACE reads using MiXCR and keeps one entry per CDR3 protein. The sample holds hundreds of thousands of distinct CDR3 sequences; more than 25% are singletons and the top ten take 15% to 20%. The sample was blood. The receptor source for this set is an elderly woman in good health. The CDR3 runs from the conserved cysteine through the conserved F or W. A D gene is named only where the DNA matches it firmly. The size field is filled for only some rows; it gives once, few, many or a size class.

v_gene,d_gene,abundance,j_gene,CDR3aa,CDR3nt
TRBV7-2,-,many,TRBJ1-2,CASSPGPRGYTF,TGTGCCAGCAGCCCGGGACCGCGGGGCTACACCTTC
TRBV12-3/TRBV12-4,TRBD1,few,TRBJ2-7,CASRAGQGSYNEQYF,TGTGCCAGCAGGGCCGGACAGGGCTCCTACAATGAGCAGTACTTC
TRBV4-1,TRBD2,-,TRBJ2-3,CAGSKEGASGTDTQYF,TGCGCCGGCAGCAAGGAAGGGGCTAGCGGGACAGATACGCAGTATTTT
TRBV20-1,-,-,TRBJ1-3,CSARLQGSGNTIYF,TGCAGTGCTAGACTACAGGGCTCTGGAAACACCATATATTTT
TRBV6-6,-,-,TRBJ1-1,CAGSYSGGKNTEAFF,TGTGCCGGCAGTTACTCGGGAGGCAAGAACACTGAAGCTTTCTTT
TRBV7-2,-,few,TRBJ1-1,CASSLLGFNTEAFF,TGTGCCAGCAGCTTATTAGGGTTTAACACTGAAGCTTTCTTT
TRBV6-2/TRBV6-3,-,many,TRBJ2-3,CASSSTTDTSDTQYF,TGTGCCAGCAGTTCCACGACAGACACCTCAGATACGCAGTATTTT
TRBV5-1,TRBD2,few,TRBJ2-1,CASSGGGEYNEQFF,TGCGCCAGTTCGGGCGGGGGGGAATACAATGAGCAGTTCTTC
TRBV5-1,-,many,TRBJ2-1,CASKQDNNEQFF,TGCGCCAGCAAACAGGACAACAATGAGCAGTTCTTC
TRBV6-2/TRBV6-3,-,few,TRBJ2-1,CASTSPDRRVSNEQFF,TGTGCCAGCACCTCCCCTGACAGGAGAGTCTCCAATGAGCAGTTCTTC
TRBV11-3,-,few,TRBJ1-1,CASSPNGVQNTEAFF,TGTGCCAGCAGCCCGAATGGGGTGCAAAACACTGAAGCTTTCTTT
TRBV20-1,-,-,TRBJ1-5,CSASANAFYQPQHF,TGCAGTGCTAGTGCCAACGCTTTTTATCAGCCCCAGCATTTT
TRBV30,-,few,TRBJ1-2,CAWSGLGGYTF,TGTGCCTGGAGTGGTTTGGGGGGATACACCTTC
TRBV3-1,-,-,TRBJ2-7,CASSHQGWDEQYF,TGCGCCAGCAGCCACCAGGGGTGGGATGAGCAGTACTTC
TRBV18,TRBD1,-,TRBJ2-7,CASSPGTGTFYEQYF,TGTGCCAGCTCACCCGGGACAGGGACCTTCTACGAGCAGTACTTC
TRBV2,-,few,TRBJ1-6,CASIPAASSPLHF,TGTGCCAGCATCCCAGCAGCGAGTTCACCCCTCCACTTT
TRBV7-2,TRBD2,few,TRBJ2-3,CASSTGLAGVWFTDTQYF,TGTGCCAGCAGCACGGGACTAGCGGGAGTTTGGTTCACAGATACGCAGTATTTT
TRBV30,TRBD1,few,TRBJ1-2,CAWSVGPPTGTIYGYTF,TGTGCCTGGAGTGTAGGGCCCCCGACAGGGACGATCTATGGCTACACCTTC
TRBV11-2,-,-,TRBJ1-3,CASSPWGNSGNTIYF,TGTGCCAGCAGCCCGTGGGGGAACTCTGGAAACACCATATATTTT
TRBV20-1,-,few,TRBJ2-7,CSASPGTSIYEQYF,TGCAGTGCCTCCCCCGGGACATCCATCTACGAGCAGTACTTC
TRBV20-1,TRBD2,many,TRBJ2-5,CSARERTRRETQYF,TGCAGTGCTAGAGAGCGGACTAGGCGCGAGACCCAGTACTTC
TRBV7-9,TRBD2,-,TRBJ2-3,CASSLPELAGTTDTQYF,TGTGCCAGCAGCTTACCGGAACTAGCGGGGACCACAGATACGCAGTATTTT
TRBV9,TRBD1,few,TRBJ1-5,CASSSRDREIYSNQPQHF,TGTGCCAGCAGCAGCCGGGACAGGGAGATCTATAGCAATCAGCCCCAGCATTTT
TRBV6-5,TRBD1,-,TRBJ1-4,CASSYPTNRGRPKEGNEKLFF,TGTGCCAGCAGTTACCCGACGAACAGGGGGCGGCCGAAAGAGGGTAATGAAAAACTGTTTTTT
TRBV4-2,TRBD2,-,TRBJ2-7,CASSRGTSGGQQPYEQYF,TGTGCCAGCAGCCGCGGGACTAGCGGGGGGCAACAACCCTACGAGCAGTACTTC
TRBV3-1,-,few,TRBJ2-5,CASSRGSSQETQYF,TGTGCCAGCAGCCGGGGGAGCAGCCAAGAGACCCAGTACTTC
TRBV6-5,-,many,TRBJ2-3,CASRWGRPDTQYF,TGTGCCAGCCGTTGGGGGCGCCCAGATACGCAGTATTTT
TRBV29-1,-,many,TRBJ1-5,CSVIADGNQPQHF,TGCAGCGTGATCGCCGACGGCAATCAGCCCCAGCATTTT
TRBV7-8,-,many,TRBJ2-3,CASSRTTLADTQYF,TGTGCCAGCAGCAGGACTACCCTGGCGGATACGCAGTATTTT
TRBV6-2/TRBV6-3,TRBD1,many,TRBJ2-3,CASSTRDRVAATQYF,TGTGCCAGCAGTACGAGGGACAGGGTGGCAGCTACGCAGTATTTT
TRBV27,TRBD1,many,TRBJ2-3,CASSLDRGPDTQYF,TGTGCCAGCAGCTTAGACAGGGGGCCAGATACGCAGTATTTT
TRBV20-1,-,many,TRBJ1-5,CSARPPDLQPQHF,TGCAGTGCTAGACCGCCTGACCTTCAGCCCCAGCATTTT
TRBV30,-,few,TRBJ1-2,CAWSWTANYGYTF,TGTGCCTGGAGTTGGACAGCTAACTATGGCTACACCTTC
TRBV3-1,-,few,TRBJ1-6,CASSPQEVYNSPLHF,TGTGCCAGCAGCCCCCAGGAGGTTTATAATTCACCCCTCCACTTT
TRBV9,-,many,TRBJ2-7,CASSVGDSVSYEQYF,TGTGCCAGCAGCGTAGGGGATAGCGTCTCCTACGAGCAGTACTTC
TRBV7-8,TRBD1,-,TRBJ1-5,CASSFDRVWNNQPQHF,TGTGCCAGCAGCTTCGACAGGGTCTGGAACAATCAGCCCCAGCATTTT
TRBV18,TRBD1,-,TRBJ2-7,CASSPIGQGGEQYF,TGTGCCAGCTCACCAATAGGACAGGGAGGCGAGCAGTACTTC
TRBV2,TRBD2,many,TRBJ2-1,CAATSGGGNEQFF,TGTGCCGCGACTAGCGGGGGGGGCAATGAGCAGTTCTTC
TRBV3-1,TRBD1,-,TRBJ2-7,CASSPATGGYEQYF,TGTGCCAGCAGCCCCGCGACAGGGGGCTACGAGCAGTACTTC
TRBV2,-,few,TRBJ1-4,CASSRGTGTREKLFF,TGTGCCAGCAGCCGAGGAACGGGGACACGTGAAAAACTGTTTTTT
TRBV12-3/TRBV12-4,TRBD1,many,TRBJ1-2,CASSIRTGDGYTF,TGTGCCAGCAGTATCCGGACAGGCGATGGCTACACCTTC
TRBV20-1,-,-,TRBJ2-1,CSAPWSGAYNEQFF,TGCAGTGCTCCTTGGAGTGGGGCCTACAATGAGCAGTTCTTC
TRBV20-1,-,-,TRBJ2-2,CSARLRGDGELFF,TGCAGTGCTAGACTACGAGGGGACGGGGAGCTGTTTTTT
TRBV27,TRBD1,-,TRBJ2-2,CASSFAVGTGVTGELFF,TGTGCCAGCAGTTTTGCCGTAGGGACAGGGGTCACCGGGGAGCTGTTTTTT
TRBV20-1,-,few,TRBJ1-1,CSTPGQGNTEAFF,TGCAGCACCCCCGGGCAGGGGAACACTGAAGCTTTCTTT
TRBV5-1,-,-,TRBJ2-2,CASSLIATANTGELFF,TGCGCCTCCAGCCTAATTGCGACTGCGAACACCGGGGAGCTGTTTTTT
TRBV4-3,-,many,TRBJ2-7,CASSQDWTRGEEQYF,TGCGCCAGCAGCCAAGATTGGACTCGGGGTGAGGAGCAGTACTTC
TRBV7-2,-,few,TRBJ2-2,CASSLVSSRTPRIPGELFF,TGTGCCAGCAGCTTAGTAAGCTCGAGGACCCCGCGGATCCCCGGGGAGCTGTTTTTT
TRBV6-5,TRBD2,many,TRBJ2-5,CASSSLAGALLDQETQYF,TGTGCCAGCAGTTCCCTAGCGGGGGCACTTTTGGACCAAGAGACCCAGTACTTC
TRBV7-2,-,-,TRBJ2-7,CAGSRRLSQETQYF,TGTGCCGGCAGCCGTAGACTATCCCAAGAGACTCAGTACTTC
TRBV5-1,TRBD2,many,TRBJ2-1,CASSLATSGGNNEQFF,TGCGCCAGCAGCTTGGCAACTAGCGGGGGGAACAATGAGCAGTTCTTC
TRBV14,TRBD2,-,TRBJ2-1,CASSQLAGVGQFF,TGTGCCAGCAGCCAGCTAGCGGGGGTCGGGCAGTTCTTC
TRBV20-1,-,many,TRBJ2-6,CSARGLSRDSSGANVLTF,TGCAGTGCTAGGGGGCTGAGCAGGGACTCCTCTGGGGCCAACGTCCTGACTTTC
TRBV11-2,TRBD2,many,TRBJ2-7,CASSLTVAGGVYEQYF,TGTGCCAGCAGCTTGACCGTCGCGGGGGGGGTCTACGAGCAGTACTTC
TRBV6-2/TRBV6-3,-,-,TRBJ2-7,CASRGQTSLKLSYEQYF,TGTGCCAGCAGAGGACAAACCTCCCTCAAACTCTCCTACGAGCAGTACTTC
TRBV20-1,-,few,TRBJ1-1,CSAREQGGYTEAFF,TGCAGTGCTAGAGAGCAGGGTGGGTACACTGAAGCTTTCTTT
TRBV12-3/TRBV12-4,-,many,TRBJ1-5,CASSRTEGLSQPQHF,TGTGCCAGCAGTAGGACAGAGGGTTTGAGTCAGCCCCAGCATTTT
TRBV20-1,-,many,TRBJ2-3,CSARASRADTDTQYF,TGCAGTGCTAGAGCCTCTAGAGCGGACACAGATACGCAGTATTTT